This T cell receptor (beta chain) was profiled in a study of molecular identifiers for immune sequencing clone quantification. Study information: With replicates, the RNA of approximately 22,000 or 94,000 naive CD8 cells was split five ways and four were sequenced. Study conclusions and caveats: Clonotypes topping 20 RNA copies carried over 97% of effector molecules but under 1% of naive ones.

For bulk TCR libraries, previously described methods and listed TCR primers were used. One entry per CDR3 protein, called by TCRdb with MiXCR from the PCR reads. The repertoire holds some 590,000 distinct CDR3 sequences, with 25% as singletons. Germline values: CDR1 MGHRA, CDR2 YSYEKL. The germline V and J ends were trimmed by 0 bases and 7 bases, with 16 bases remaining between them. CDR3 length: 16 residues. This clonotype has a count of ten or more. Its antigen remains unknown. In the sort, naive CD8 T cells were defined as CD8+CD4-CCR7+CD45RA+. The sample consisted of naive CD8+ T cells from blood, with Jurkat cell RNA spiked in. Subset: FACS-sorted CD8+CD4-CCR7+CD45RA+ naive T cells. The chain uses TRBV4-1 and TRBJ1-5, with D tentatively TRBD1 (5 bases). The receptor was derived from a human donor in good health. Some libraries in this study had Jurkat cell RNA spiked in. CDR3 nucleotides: TGCGCCAGCAGCCAAGATGTGCAGGGACTAGGGCAGCCCCAGCATTTT. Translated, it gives CASSQDVQGLGQPQHF.